This TCR beta chain was observed in a study of shared clonotypes between healthy human individuals. Original methodology: From ImmunoSEQ came sequences covering only the junction and carrying no quality scores, so filtering differed. The repertoire was sequenced with immunoSEQ multiplex PCR; TCRdb's copy has only in-frame clones and lacks some. V, J and clone size derive from that table, while D and trimming were established from the DNA sequence. Of about 1,800,000 clones listed, roughly 94% are singletons. As defined, naive CD8 cells were CD45RO-negative and positively selected for CCR7, with terminally differentiated effector memory CD45RA+ cells excluded. The CDR3 runs 15 residues. Germline V gene sequence: CDR1 MDHEN, CDR2 SYDVKM. Trimming removed 5 bases at V and 1 base at J, with 13 bases between.

This receptor was identified in a young man in good health. Sequenced sample: naive CD8+ T cells sorted from blood. The chain couples TRBV28 to TRBJ2-3; D call uncertain. DNA of the CDR3: TGTGCCAGCAGTGCCGGAACCCGACGCACAGATACGCAGTATTTT. This translates into CASSAGTRRTDTQYF.